Listed below are T cell receptor beta chains from one sample, sequenced in a study of blood T cells in healthy people across ages. One entry per CDR3 protein, called by TCRdb with MiXCR from the 5' RACE reads. Of 800,000 to 950,000 distinct CDR3 sequences listed, about 48% were seen once; the top ten hold around an eighth. The sample consisted of blood. The receptors derive from a man aged 30 to 39 in good health. The CDR3 runs from the conserved cysteine through the conserved F or W. The D gene is left open where the match is weak. Not every row has a clone size; where given, it reads once, few, many or a size class.

size: -
D: TRBD1
V: TRBV10-2
length: 12
J: TRBJ2-7
DNA: TGCGCCAGCGGGGCAGGGGGCTACGAGCAGTACTTC
CDR3: CASGAGGYEQYF

size: few
D: -
V: TRBV4-1
length: 15
J: TRBJ2-1
DNA: TGCGCCAGCAGCCAAGATGGCGTGTCGCGAAATGAGCAGTTCTTC
CDR3: CASSQDGVSRNEQFF

size: -
D: -
V: TRBV28
length: 14
J: TRBJ1-1
DNA: TGTGCCAGCAGTTTGATTAGGCAGAACACTGAAGCTTTCTTT
CDR3: CASSLIRQNTEAFF

size: -
D: -
V: TRBV6-2/TRBV6-3
length: 15
J: TRBJ2-1
DNA: TGTGCCAGCACCGACAAGGCCCTCAAATACAATGAGCAGTTCTTC
CDR3: CASTDKALKYNEQFF

size: few
D: -
V: TRBV4-1
length: 12
J: TRBJ2-5
DNA: TGCGCCAGCAGCCAGAATACGGAGACCCAGTACTTC
CDR3: CASSQNTETQYF

size: -
D: TRBD1
V: TRBV20-1
length: 14
J: TRBJ2-1
DNA: TGCAGTGCTAGGGCCGGGACAGGGACCGATGAGCAGTTCTTC
CDR3: CSARAGTGTDEQFF

size: -
D: -
V: TRBV2
length: 13
J: TRBJ2-7
DNA: TGTACCAGTAGTGAAGTGGCCTCCTACGAGCAGTACTTC
CDR3: CTSSEVASYEQYF

size: -
D: -
V: TRBV10-3
length: 12
J: TRBJ1-5
DNA: TGTGCAACAGCGTCCCTCAATCAGCCCCAGCATTTT
CDR3: CATASLNQPQHF

size: many
D: -
V: TRBV6-1
length: 11
J: TRBJ2-3
DNA: TGTGCCAGCAGTGAGGAGTTTACGCAGTATTTT
CDR3: CASSEEFTQYF

size: -
D: -
V: TRBV6-2/TRBV6-3
length: 15
J: TRBJ2-1
DNA: TGTGCCAGCTGGGGGGCGGGGCGGAGGGGCAATGAGCAGTTCTTC
CDR3: CASWGAGRRGNEQFF

size: -
D: TRBD1
V: TRBV3-1
length: 16
J: TRBJ1-4
DNA: TGTGCCAGTAGCCCTCTTCGGACAGGTTCAAATGAAAAACTGTTTTTT
CDR3: CASSPLRTGSNEKLFF

size: once
D: -
V: TRBV6-5
length: 12
J: TRBJ2-3
DNA: TGTGCCAGCAGTTACAATGAGGATACGCAGTATTTT
CDR3: CASSYNEDTQYF

size: -
D: -
V: TRBV30
length: 12
J: TRBJ2-7
DNA: TGTGCCTGGAGCCGACTATCCTACGAGCAGTACTTC
CDR3: CAWSRLSYEQYF

size: -
D: TRBD1
V: TRBV6-2/TRBV6-3
length: 13
J: TRBJ1-2
DNA: TGTGCCAGCACGGACAGGGAACTATTGGGCTACACCTTC
CDR3: CASTDRELLGYTF

size: once
D: -
V: TRBV9
length: 14
J: TRBJ2-5
DNA: TGTGCCAGCAGCGTATCGGGGTTCGGAGAGACCCAGTACTTC
CDR3: CASSVSGFGETQYF

size: -
D: -
V: TRBV6-2/TRBV6-3
length: 15
J: TRBJ2-5
DNA: TGTGCCAGCAGTTACTCGAACCAGGGTGGGGAGACCCAGTACTTC
CDR3: CASSYSNQGGETQYF

size: few
D: TRBD2
V: TRBV5-1
length: 16
J: TRBJ2-5
DNA: TGCGCCAGCAGCCCGGGACTAGCGGGGTACCAAGAGACCCAGTACTTC
CDR3: CASSPGLAGYQETQYF

size: -
D: TRBD2
V: TRBV20-1
length: 12
J: TRBJ2-1
DNA: TGCAGTGCCCCGGGACTAGCATATGAGCAGTTCTTC
CDR3: CSAPGLAYEQFF

size: -
D: -
V: TRBV6-1
length: 12
J: TRBJ1-2
DNA: TGTGCCAGCAGTGTTATCGGCCGGGGCTACACCTTC
CDR3: CASSVIGRGYTF

size: -
D: TRBD1
V: TRBV20-1
length: 13
J: TRBJ1-2
DNA: TGCAGTGCTCACCGGGACAGGGGGCTTGGCTACACCTTC
CDR3: CSAHRDRGLGYTF

size: -
D: TRBD2
V: TRBV20-1
length: 14
J: TRBJ2-4
DNA: TGCAGTGCTAGAGATTCGGGGGGAAAAGACATTCAGTACTTC
CDR3: CSARDSGGKDIQYF

size: -
D: -
V: TRBV30
length: 13
J: TRBJ1-5
DNA: TGTGCCTGGAGTCGGACCATCAATCAGCCCCAGCATTTT
CDR3: CAWSRTINQPQHF

size: few
D: -
V: TRBV29-1
length: 14
J: TRBJ1-2
DNA: TGCAGCGTTCTTGTCTTTGTAAGAAACTATGGCTACACCTTC
CDR3: CSVLVFVRNYGYTF

size: -
D: -
V: TRBV11-2
length: 14
J: TRBJ1-1
DNA: TGTGCCAGCAGCTTAGTATTATATAACACTGAAGCTTTCTTT
CDR3: CASSLVLYNTEAFF

size: -
D: -
V: TRBV6-2/TRBV6-3
length: 16
J: TRBJ2-7
DNA: TGTGCCAGCAGAAATACCGCAGGAGCCCAAACCTACGAGCAGTACTTC
CDR3: CASRNTAGAQTYEQYF

size: -
D: TRBD2
V: TRBV4-1
length: 17
J: TRBJ2-7
DNA: TGCGCCAGCAGCCAAGATCTACTAGCGGGGATCACCTACGAGCAGTACTTC
CDR3: CASSQDLLAGITYEQYF

size: once
D: TRBD1
V: TRBV12-3/TRBV12-4
length: 14
J: TRBJ2-3
DNA: TGTGCCAGCAGTTCGACAGGGTACCCAGATATGCAGTATTTT
CDR3: CASSSTGYPDMQYF

size: once
D: TRBD1
V: TRBV20-1
length: 14
J: TRBJ1-2
DNA: TGCAGTGCCGTCCGGGACAGGGGCGGGTATGGCTACACCTTC
CDR3: CSAVRDRGGYGYTF

size: -
D: -
V: TRBV12-3/TRBV12-4
length: 13
J: TRBJ1-2
DNA: TGTGCCAGCCTAAAGGGGCAGGACTATGGCTACACCTTC
CDR3: CASLKGQDYGYTF

size: -
D: -
V: TRBV28
length: 15
J: TRBJ2-5
DNA: TGTGCCAGCAACAGAGTGAGAGGGTACGGGGAGACCCAGTACTTC
CDR3: CASNRVRGYGETQYF

size: -
D: -
V: TRBV28
length: 11
J: TRBJ2-7
DNA: TGTGCCAGCGAAAGCTCCTACGGGCAGTACTTC
CDR3: CASESSYGQYF

size: few
D: TRBD1
V: TRBV6-2/TRBV6-3
length: 19
J: TRBJ2-6
DNA: TGTGCCAGCAGCAACAGGGGTAATGGCAGGATTTCTGGGGCCAACGTCCTGACTTTC
CDR3: CASSNRGNGRISGANVLTF

size: -
D: -
V: TRBV20-1
length: 16
J: TRBJ2-7
DNA: TGCAGTGCTAGCTCGAGGGGGGCCACGGGGATCTACGAGCAGTACTTC
CDR3: CSASSRGATGIYEQYF

size: -
D: TRBD1
V: TRBV24-1
length: 15
J: TRBJ2-3
DNA: TGTGCCACCAGTGATCCCACAGGGGCAACAGATACGCAGTATTTT
CDR3: CATSDPTGATDTQYF

size: few
D: -
V: TRBV10-3
length: 12
J: TRBJ2-5
DNA: TGTGCCTCGGGACTGGGGGAGAATGAGCAGTACTTC
CDR3: CASGLGENEQYF

size: -
D: -
V: TRBV20-1
length: 15
J: TRBJ1-2
DNA: TGCAGTGCTAGCCCACCGACCCTTGCTAACTATGGCTACACCTTC
CDR3: CSASPPTLANYGYTF

size: few
D: -
V: TRBV3-1
length: 15
J: TRBJ1-2
DNA: TGTGCCAGCAGCCAAGCCCAACACGGAAACTATGGCTACACCTTC
CDR3: CASSQAQHGNYGYTF

size: -
D: -
V: TRBV30
length: 11
J: TRBJ1-2
DNA: TGTGCCTGGAGTGACAGCTATGGCTACACCTTC
CDR3: CAWSDSYGYTF

size: -
D: TRBD2
V: TRBV3-1
length: 18
J: TRBJ2-1
DNA: TGTGCCAGCAGCCAAGAGTGGGGCGGTACTAGCGGCTTCAATGAGCAGTTCTTC
CDR3: CASSQEWGGTSGFNEQFF

size: -
D: -
V: TRBV9
length: 15
J: TRBJ2-6
DNA: TGTGCCAGCACCAAAGGGGTCGCTGGGGCCAACGTCCTGACTTTC
CDR3: CASTKGVAGANVLTF

size: -
D: TRBD2
V: TRBV5-1
length: 17
J: TRBJ2-1
DNA: TGCGCCAGCCAAGACTTTGGGACTAGCGGGATCTACAATGAGCAGTTCTTC
CDR3: CASQDFGTSGIYNEQFF

size: few
D: -
V: TRBV7-9
length: 17
J: TRBJ2-5
DNA: TGTGCCAGCAGCGCCCGGTCTATCCCACCTGATCAAGAGACCCAGTACTTC
CDR3: CASSARSIPPDQETQYF

size: -
D: TRBD2
V: TRBV7-2
length: 17
J: TRBJ2-3
DNA: TGTGCCAGCAGCACAGGGACTAGCGGGGGGGCCATAGATACGCAGTATTTT
CDR3: CASSTGTSGGAIDTQYF

size: -
D: -
V: TRBV29-1
length: 13
J: TRBJ2-1
DNA: TGCACCATAAAGTGGGCAGGGTCGGATGAGCAGTTCTTC
CDR3: CTIKWAGSDEQFF

size: once
D: TRBD2
V: TRBV9
length: 14
J: TRBJ2-7
DNA: TGTGCCAGCAGCGACCGAGCGGGGGGGGACGAGCAGTACTTC
CDR3: CASSDRAGGDEQYF

size: few
D: -
V: TRBV20-1
length: 14
J: TRBJ1-5
DNA: TGCAGTGCTAGAGGGAGCATTAGCAATCAGCCCCAGCATTTT
CDR3: CSARGSISNQPQHF

size: -
D: -
V: TRBV20-1
length: 14
J: TRBJ2-5
DNA: TGCAGTGCTAGAGCAATTGGGCAGCAAGAGACCCAGTACTTC
CDR3: CSARAIGQQETQYF

size: -
D: -
V: TRBV20-1
length: 12
J: TRBJ2-7
DNA: TGCAGTGCGGCGGGGCAGTCATCCGAGCAGTACTTC
CDR3: CSAAGQSSEQYF

size: -
D: -
V: TRBV7-8
length: 15
J: TRBJ2-5
DNA: TGTGCCAGCAGCTTAGAATGGGGGGTCAAAGAGACCCAGTACTTC
CDR3: CASSLEWGVKETQYF